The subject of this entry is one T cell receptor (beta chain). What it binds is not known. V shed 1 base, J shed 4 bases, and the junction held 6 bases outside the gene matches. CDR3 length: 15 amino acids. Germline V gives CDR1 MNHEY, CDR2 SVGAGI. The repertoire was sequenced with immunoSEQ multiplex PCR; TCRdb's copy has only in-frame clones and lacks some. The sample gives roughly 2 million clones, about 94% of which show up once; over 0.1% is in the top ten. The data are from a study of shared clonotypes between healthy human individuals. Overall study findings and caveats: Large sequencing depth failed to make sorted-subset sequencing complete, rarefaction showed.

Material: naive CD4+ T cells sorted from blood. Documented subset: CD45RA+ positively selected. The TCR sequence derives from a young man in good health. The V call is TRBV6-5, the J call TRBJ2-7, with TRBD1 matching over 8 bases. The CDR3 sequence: CASSYYTGGQYEQYF. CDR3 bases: TGTGCCAGCAGTTACTATACAGGGGGGCAGTACGAGCAGTACTTC.